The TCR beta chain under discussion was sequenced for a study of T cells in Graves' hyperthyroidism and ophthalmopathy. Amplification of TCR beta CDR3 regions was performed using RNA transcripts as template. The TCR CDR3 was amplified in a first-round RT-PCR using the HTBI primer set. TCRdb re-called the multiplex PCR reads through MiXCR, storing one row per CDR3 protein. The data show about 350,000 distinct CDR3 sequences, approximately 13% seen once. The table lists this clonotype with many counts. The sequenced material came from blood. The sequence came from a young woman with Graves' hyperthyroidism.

For the CDR3, the DNA is TGTGCCAGCAGTTTAGAGAGGGACAGTCCCTACAATGAGCAGTTCTTC. Protein: CASSLERDSPYNEQFF. The chain uses TRBV28 and TRBJ2-1; the match to TRBD1 covers 7 bases. J was trimmed by 2 bases and V by 2 bases; bases with no gene match: 6. CDR3 length: 16 amino acids. The germline V gene has CDR1 MDHEN and CDR2 SYDVKM. The whole variable domain, filled in from reference TRBV28 and TRBJ2-1, reads DVKVTQSSRYLVKRTGEKVFLECVQDMDHENMFWYRQDPGLGLRLIYFSYDVKMKEKGDIPEGYSVSREKKERFSLILESASTNQTSMYLCASSLERDSPYNEQFFGPGTRLTVL.